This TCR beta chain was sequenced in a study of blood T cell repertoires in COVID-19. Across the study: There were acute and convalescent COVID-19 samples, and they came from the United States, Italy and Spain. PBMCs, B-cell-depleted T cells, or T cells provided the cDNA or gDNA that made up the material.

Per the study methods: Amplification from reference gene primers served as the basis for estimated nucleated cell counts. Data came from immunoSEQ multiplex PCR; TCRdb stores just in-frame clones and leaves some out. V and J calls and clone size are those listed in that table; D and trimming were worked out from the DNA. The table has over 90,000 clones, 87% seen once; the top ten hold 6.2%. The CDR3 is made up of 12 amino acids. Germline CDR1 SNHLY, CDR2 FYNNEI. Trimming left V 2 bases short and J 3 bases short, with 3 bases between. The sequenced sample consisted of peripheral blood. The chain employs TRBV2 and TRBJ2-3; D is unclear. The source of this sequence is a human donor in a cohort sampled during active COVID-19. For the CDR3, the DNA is TGTGCCAGCAGTGAACGGACAGATACGCAGTATTTT. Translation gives CASSERTDTQYF.